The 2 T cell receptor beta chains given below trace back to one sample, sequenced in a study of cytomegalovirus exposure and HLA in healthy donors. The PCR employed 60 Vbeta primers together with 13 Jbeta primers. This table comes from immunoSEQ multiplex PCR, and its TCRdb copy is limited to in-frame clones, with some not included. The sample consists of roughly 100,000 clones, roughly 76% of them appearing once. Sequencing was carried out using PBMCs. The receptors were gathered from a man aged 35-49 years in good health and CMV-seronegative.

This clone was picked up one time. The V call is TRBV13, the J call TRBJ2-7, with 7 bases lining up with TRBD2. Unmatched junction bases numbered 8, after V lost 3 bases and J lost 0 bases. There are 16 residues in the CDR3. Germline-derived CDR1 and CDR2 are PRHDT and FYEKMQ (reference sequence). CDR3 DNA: TGTGCCAGCAGCTTGGTGGGAGGGTGGGCCTCCTACGAGCAGTACTTC. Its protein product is CASSLVGGWASYEQYF.

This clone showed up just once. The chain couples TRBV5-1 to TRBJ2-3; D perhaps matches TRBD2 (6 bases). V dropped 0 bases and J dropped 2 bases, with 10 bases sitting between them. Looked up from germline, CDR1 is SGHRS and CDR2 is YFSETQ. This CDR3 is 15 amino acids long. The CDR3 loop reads CASSLDGGTTDTQYF. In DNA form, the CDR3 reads TGCGCCAGCAGCTTGGACGGGGGAACCACAGATACGCAGTATTTT.